This TCR beta chain was profiled in a study of CXCR3-negative and CXCR3-positive naive CD8 T cells. Across the whole study: The study obtained 120 million to 150 million TRB reads, about 1.5 +/- 0.3 million per library.

Points from the study as a whole: Memory, not naive, CXCR3-negative and CXCR3-positive cells differed in TRBV-TRBJ usage. Memory CD8+ T cell repertoires were far less diverse than both naive subsets. For the naive subsets, surface CD5 was similar, and TCR strength was inferred from TRB CDR3 properties.

The CDR3 is made up of 17 amino acids. TRB cDNA libraries were made by UMI-labeled 5' RACE. TCRdb re-called the 5' RACE reads; one entry per CDR3 protein, DNA not given. The listing records approximately 60,000 distinct CDR3 sequences. For this clonotype: Its specificity is not known.

This rearrangement joins TRBV12-3 or TRBV12-4 to TRBJ2-3; TCRdb designates TRBD1, a call that cannot be tested without DNA. The specimen sequenced was memory CD8+ T cells from blood. The TCR comes from a human donor in good health. Some clones in this sample may be carry-over from other donors' samples. The CDR3 reads CASSFPTGAKPTDTQYF.